This T cell receptor beta chain is drawn from a study of vaccination and CD4 T cells after COVID-19. Points on this clonotype: Its cognate antigen is unknown.

Whole-study results and caveats: Spike mono-reactivity marked 304 of 307 vaccine-specific clones in convalescent patients.

CDR3 length: 13 amino acids. Germline CDR1 and CDR2: SGHNT and YYREEE (reference sequence). Trimming pared 2 bases from V and 4 bases from J, leaving 7 bases between. Researchers used the Oncomine TCR Beta short-read assay to sequence DNA from cultured CD4+ T cells. Extraction of genomic DNA was performed on cultured CD4+ T cells. TCRdb used MiXCR to reprocess the PCR reads, holding one entry per CDR3 protein. The sample has 6,400 or so distinct CDR3 sequences; 20% to 25% are singletons. Treatment here: approximately nine-day PBMC culture with coronavirus spike peptide pools or control peptides (ViraFEST assay). Recorded positive PCR dates fall between March and December 2020, preceding US Alpha, Beta and Delta variants. PBMC cultures, at approximately 2 million cells per well, received 9.5 to 10 IU/ml IL-2 and roughly 9.4 ug/ml peptide pools.

This clonotype originated in a human donor who had recovered from COVID-19. The V gene is TRBV5-4, the J gene TRBJ1-5; no reliable D call. The starting material was CD4+ T cells from blood, cultured in vitro, obtained after SARS-CoV-2 vaccination. As DNA, the CDR3 is TGTGCCAGCAGCTTTGAGCTTAATCAGCCCCAGCATTTT. It specifies CASSFELNQPQHF.